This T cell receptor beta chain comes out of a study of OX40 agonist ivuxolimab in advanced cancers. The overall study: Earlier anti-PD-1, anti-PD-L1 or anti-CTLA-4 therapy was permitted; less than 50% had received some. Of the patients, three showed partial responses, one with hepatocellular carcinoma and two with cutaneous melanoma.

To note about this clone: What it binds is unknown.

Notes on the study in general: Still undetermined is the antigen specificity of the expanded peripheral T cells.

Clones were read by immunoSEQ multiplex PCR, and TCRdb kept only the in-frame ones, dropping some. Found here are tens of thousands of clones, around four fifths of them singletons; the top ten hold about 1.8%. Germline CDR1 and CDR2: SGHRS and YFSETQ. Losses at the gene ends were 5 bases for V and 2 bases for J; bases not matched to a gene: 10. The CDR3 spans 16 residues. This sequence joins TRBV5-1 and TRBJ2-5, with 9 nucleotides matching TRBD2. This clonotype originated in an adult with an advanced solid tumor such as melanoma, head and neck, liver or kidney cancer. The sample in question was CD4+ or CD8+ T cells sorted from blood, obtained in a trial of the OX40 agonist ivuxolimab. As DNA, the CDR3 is TGCGCCAGCAGGAGACCTCTAGCGGGGTCACAAGAGACCCAGTACTTC. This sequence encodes CASRRPLAGSQETQYF.